This TCR beta chain comes out of a study of blood T cell repertoires in COVID-19. The Seattle patients joined while their infection was active and were tracked longitudinally afterward. Looked up from germline, CDR1 is MDHEN and CDR2 is SYDVKM. The CDR3 contains 16 residues. V was clipped by 5 bases and J by 0 bases, with 16 bases between them. In the study's own analysis: Reference gene primer amplification gave nucleated cell count estimates. Generated by immunoSEQ multiplex PCR, the TCRdb table keeps only in-frame clones and is missing some. V and J calls plus clone size are reproduced from that table; the DNA served to infer D and trimming. Of some 500,000 clones in the sample, roughly 91% were seen once. This clone was picked up a small number of times.

The sequenced sample was peripheral blood. The chain carries TRBV28 and TRBJ1-2; D unclear. The TCR sequence derives from a woman aged 50 to 60 with COVID-19, enrolled during active disease. The CDR3 loop reads CASSNNIGRSNYGYTF. CDR3 sequence (DNA): TGTGCCAGCAGTAACAACATCGGGAGGTCTAACTATGGCTACACCTTC.